The present entry profiles one T cell receptor (beta chain) with its context. The source of the sample is a study of blood T cell repertoires in COVID-19. Study summary: The United States, Italy and Spain supplied acute and convalescent COVID-19 samples. Sources were T cells, B-cell-depleted T cells, or PBMCs; the material itself was cDNA or gDNA.

The V gene's germline CDR1 is SGHVS and CDR2 FQNEAQ. The CDR3 extends over 17 amino acids. Trimming removed 5 bases at V and 4 bases at J, with 21 bases between. Authors' processing steps: Researchers report that nucleated cell counts were estimated from reference gene primer amplification. Sequencing was performed with immunoSEQ multiplex PCR; in TCRdb, only in-frame clones are kept and a portion is missing. V, J and clone size are those of that table, while D and trimming were read from the DNA. The sample has tens of thousands of clones, 86% seen once. J is TRBJ2-1 and V is TRBV7-8, with D perhaps matching TRBD2 (6 bases). The sequenced material came from peripheral blood. This sequence was found in a man aged 50 or older with active or convalescent COVID-19. CDR3 in DNA: TGTGCCAGCAGCCCAAGCCGAGGGGCGGGGCCATACAATGAGCAGTTCTTC. Translation: CASSPSRGAGPYNEQFF.